This record looks at one T cell receptor (beta chain) sequence and its context. What it binds is not known. These data originate in a study of blood T cells in healthy people across ages. Findings and caveats of the study: Naive T cell percentage showed a strong correlation with TCR beta diversity.

Primers used in a second PCR of about 6 to 12 cycles were a sample-barcoded 5' primer and a J-beta primer mix. Tags on each cDNA molecule came from a template-switch adaptor with 12 random nucleotides. All samples gave at least 2.5 million CDR3-containing paired-end reads. MiXCR, run by TCRdb on the 5' RACE reads, gives a single entry per CDR3 protein. The data show about 1.4 million distinct CDR3 sequences, approximately 59% seen once. CDR1 is DFQATT, CDR2 SNEGSKA, per germline (reference sequence). Trimming removed 5 bases from V and 4 bases from J, with 12 bases in between. The CDR3 is 12 residues long.

Sequencing used blood. The chain uses TRBV20-1 and TRBJ2-7, with D unclear. The receptor comes from a man aged 18-30 years in good health. This chain's CDR3 is CSADQLGYEQYF. The CDR3 nucleotides read TGCAGTGCTGATCAATTGGGGTACGAGCAGTACTTC.